This TCR beta chain was observed in a study of blood T cell repertoires in COVID-19. In the study overall: The United States, Italy and Spain were the sources of the acute and convalescent COVID-19 samples.

Participants were aged roughly 18 to 89 years, lived in 20 to 25 US areas, and enrolled virtually. Two negative PCRs, clearance, or symptom resolution had been documented for recovered Cohort 3 donors. Per the original methods: Quantification of nucleated cells was approximated via reference gene primer amplification. The data were produced by immunoSEQ multiplex PCR, yet TCRdb's version contains in-frame clones alone and is incomplete. Clone size and V and J calls were adopted from that table, with D and trimming inferred from the DNA. The table shows roughly 230,000 clones, with about 80% occurring only once. The CDR3 spans 15 residues. The germline V gene encodes CDR1 SNHLY and CDR2 FYNNEI. V lost 6 bases and J lost 3; bases outside the gene matches: 5.

Sequences were obtained from PBMCs or T cells enriched from blood (not recorded which). The genes are TRBV2 and TRBJ2-7; 13 positions agree with TRBD2. This TCR came from a man aged 50 or older who had recovered from COVID-19. The CDR3 sequence is CASSQGTSGVYEQYF. CDR3 nucleotide sequence: TGTGCCAGCAGCCAGGGGACTAGCGGGGTCTACGAGCAGTACTTC.